This T cell receptor beta chain was captured by sequencing in a study of T cells in Graves' hyperthyroidism and ophthalmopathy. Study conclusions and caveats: Clonotypes that were expanded in thyroid above 0.001 mostly appeared in blood too.

CDR1 is MGHDK and CDR2 is SYGVNS in the germline V gene. This CDR3 comprises 15 residues. The V gene end was trimmed by 4 bases and the J gene end by 5 bases; junction bases not matched to a gene: 11. Amplified TCR beta CDR3 regions derived from RNA transcripts. RT-PCR in the first round (using the HTBI primer set) targeted the TCR CDR3. MiXCR, applied by TCRdb to the multiplex PCR reads, yields one record per CDR3 protein. This table has hundreds of thousands of distinct CDR3 sequences, roughly 50% appearing once. This clonotype was recorded at least ten times. Its target is not known. Researchers defined stable Graves' hyperthyroidism as no ophthalmopathy progression within 18 months. Patients were aged 18 to 65, had disease duration under 2 months, and had newly diagnosed hyperthyroidism.

The source of this sequence is a woman between 18 and 29 years old with Graves' hyperthyroidism. The specimen was peripheral blood or thyroid tissue (not recorded which). V is TRBV25-1 and J is TRBJ2-7; 7 bases agree with TRBD1. The chain's CDR3 is CASSAWKQGYHEQYF. The DNA for the CDR3 is TGTGCCAGCAGTGCCTGGAAACAGGGGTACCACGAGCAGTACTTC.